The rows below give T cell receptor beta chains drawn from one sample of a study of Ad26.COV2.S vaccination and SARS-CoV-2 variants. The table came from immunoSEQ multiplex PCR; TCRdb's copy has only in-frame clones and leaves some out. The sample contains around 450,000 clones, roughly nine tenths of which appear only once. The material sequenced was peripheral blood, taken in a trial of Ad26.COV2.S vaccine versus placebo. These TCRs come from a person aged 18-60 years who received the Ad26.COV2.S COVID-19 vaccine or a placebo. Both conserved end residues are part of each CDR3. D genes are given only for firm matches.

V gene	CDR3 length	D gene	J gene	CDR3 protein
TRBV7-9	15	-	TRBJ1-3	CASSSTDAGGDTIYF
TRBV6-5	14	-	TRBJ1-2	CASRTGGSNYGYTF
TRBV3-1/TRBV3-2	14	-	TRBJ2-5	CASSQAVGQETQYF
TRBV5-1	14	-	TRBJ2-6	CASRPLSGANVLTF
TRBV5-1	16	-	TRBJ1-3	CASSLLASVSGNTIYF
TRBV6-1	16	-	TRBJ1-3	CASSEAGGVPGNTIYF
TRBV10-3	14	TRBD2	TRBJ2-1	CAISAGGGAGEQFF
TRBV5-8	14	-	TRBJ1-2	CASSQGRFSYGYTF
TRBV25-1	17	-	TRBJ2-2	CASSEQKGGGRTGELFF
TRBV2	15	-	TRBJ2-3	CASHENPSGTDTQYF
TRBV3-1/TRBV3-2	11	-	TRBJ2-2	CASTFTGELFF
TRBV27	13	-	TRBJ1-1	CASSFQGPTEAFF
TRBV5-8	14	-	TRBJ1-5	CASSLWDTNQPQHF
TRBV28	16	TRBD1	TRBJ1-2	CASRTFRTGKNYGYTF
TRBV28	16	TRBD2	TRBJ2-1	CAITSPLAGEVGKQFF
TRBV6-5	15	TRBD1	TRBJ2-2	CASNTHRGRTGELFF
TRBV6-2/TRBV6-3	12	TRBD2	TRBJ2-3	CASSFTGGTQYF
TRBV2	15	TRBD2	TRBJ2-5	CASSESRRERETQYF
TRBV11-3	15	-	TRBJ2-1	CASSLGGAAYNEQFF
TRBV30	14	TRBD2	TRBJ2-5	CAWAPGGYQETQYF
TRBV7-2	13	-	TRBJ2-1	CASSIRLVPEQFF
TRBV29-1	11	-	TRBJ2-2	CSAGTAGELFF
TRBV2	15	TRBD2	TRBJ2-2	CASSRLAGGTGELFF
TRBV4-1	14	-	TRBJ1-2	CASSQDSSAYGYTF
TRBV5-1	16	TRBD1	TRBJ1-3	CASSLAPTGGGNTIYF
TRBV7-9	14	-	TRBJ1-1	CASSLEVRNTEAFF